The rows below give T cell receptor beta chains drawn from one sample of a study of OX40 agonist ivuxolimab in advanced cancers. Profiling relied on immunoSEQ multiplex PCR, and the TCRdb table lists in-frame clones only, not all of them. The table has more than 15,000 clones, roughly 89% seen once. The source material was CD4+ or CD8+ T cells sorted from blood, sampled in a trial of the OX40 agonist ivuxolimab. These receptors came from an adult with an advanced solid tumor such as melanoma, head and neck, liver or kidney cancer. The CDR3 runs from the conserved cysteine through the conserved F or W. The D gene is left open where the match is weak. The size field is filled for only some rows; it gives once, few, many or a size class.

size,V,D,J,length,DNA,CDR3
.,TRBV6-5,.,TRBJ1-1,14,TGTGCCAGCAGTTTCGGGGTTTTGGACACTGAAGCTTTCTTT,CASSFGVLDTEAFF
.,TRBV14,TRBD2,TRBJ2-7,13,TGTGCCAGCAGCCTAGCGGGAATGGGGGAGCAGTACTTC,CASSLAGMGEQYF
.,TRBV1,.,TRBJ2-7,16,TGCACCAGCAGCCAAGAGACCCGACCGACTCGGTACGAGCAGTACTTC,CTSSQETRPTRYEQYF
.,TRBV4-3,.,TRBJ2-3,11,TGCGCCAGTGGGCCGGCCGATACGCAGTATTTT,CASGPADTQYF
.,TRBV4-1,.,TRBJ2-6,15,TGCGCCAGCAGCCATGCCTCCTCTGGGGCCAACGTCCTGACTTTC,CASSHASSGANVLTF
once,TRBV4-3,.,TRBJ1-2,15,TGCGCCAGCAGCCAAGAATGGACCACAAACTATGGCTACACCTTC,CASSQEWTTNYGYTF
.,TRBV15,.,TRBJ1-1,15,TGTGCCACCAGCAGAGGGAGACAGACGAGGACTGAAGCTTTCTTT,CATSRGRQTRTEAFF
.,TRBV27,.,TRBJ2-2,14,TGTGCCAGCAAGAGGGAGGTAAACACCGGGGAGCTGTTTTTT,CASKREVNTGELFF
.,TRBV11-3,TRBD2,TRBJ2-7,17,TGTGCCAGCAGCCCGGGGACTAGCGGGAGGGGGACCTACGAGCAGTACTTC,CASSPGTSGRGTYEQYF
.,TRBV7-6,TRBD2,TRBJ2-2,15,TGTGCCAGCAGGACGGGACTAGCGCTCACCGGGGAGCTGTTTTTT,CASRTGLALTGELFF
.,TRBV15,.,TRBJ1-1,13,TGTGCCACCAGCAGAGCGACGAACACTGAAGCTTTCTTT,CATSRATNTEAFF
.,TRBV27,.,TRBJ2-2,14,TGTGCCAGCAGGGGGGGCGGGTCCACCGGGGAGCTGTTTTTT,CASRGGGSTGELFF
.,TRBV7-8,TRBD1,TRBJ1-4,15,TGTGCCAGCAGCACTGACAGGGGGCCGTATGAAAAACTGTTTTTT,CASSTDRGPYEKLFF
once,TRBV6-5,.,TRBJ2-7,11,TGTGCCAGCACGGTAGCCTACGAGCAGTACTTC,CASTVAYEQYF
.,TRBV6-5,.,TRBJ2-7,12,TGTGCCAGCAGTTACTCGAACGACGAGCAGTACTTC,CASSYSNDEQYF
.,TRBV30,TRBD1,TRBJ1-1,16,TGTGCCTGGAGTGTACTGGTCAGGGGGTTGAACACTGAAGCTTTCTTT,CAWSVLVRGLNTEAFF
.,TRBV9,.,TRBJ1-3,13,TGTGCCAGCAGCGCACCACCTGGAAACACCATATATTTT,CASSAPPGNTIYF
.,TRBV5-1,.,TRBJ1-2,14,TGCGCCAGCAGCTTGGGTGGGGTCCGATATGGCTACACCTTC,CASSLGGVRYGYTF
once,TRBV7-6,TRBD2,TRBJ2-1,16,TGTGCCAGCAGCCCGAGACCCGGGACTAGCGGGAGGGCCCTGTTCTTC,CASSPRPGTSGRALFF
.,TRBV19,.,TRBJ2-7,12,TGTGCCAGTAGTAAGAATTCCTACGAGCAGTACTTC,CASSKNSYEQYF
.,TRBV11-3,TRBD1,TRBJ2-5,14,TGTGCCAGCAGCCGAGGACAGGTTCAAGAGACCCAGTACTTC,CASSRGQVQETQYF
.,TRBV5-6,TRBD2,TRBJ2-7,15,TGTGCCAGCAGCTACGGGACTAGCAAGCGTTACGAGCAGTACTTC,CASSYGTSKRYEQYF
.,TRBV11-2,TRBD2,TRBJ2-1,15,TGTGCCAGCAGCTGGTCAGCGGGAAAGTACAATGAGCAGTTCTTC,CASSWSAGKYNEQFF
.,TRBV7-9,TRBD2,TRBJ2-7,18,TGTGCCAGCAGCCACGACCTTCCGGGACTAGCGGAAACCTACGAGCAGTACTTC,CASSHDLPGLAETYEQYF
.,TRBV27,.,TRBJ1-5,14,TGTGCCAGCAGTCTGCAGGGTAGCAATCAGCCCCAGCATTTT,CASSLQGSNQPQHF
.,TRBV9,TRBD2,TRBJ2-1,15,TGTGCCAGCAGCGTAGCTAGCGGTCTTAACAATGAGCAGTTCTTC,CASSVASGLNNEQFF
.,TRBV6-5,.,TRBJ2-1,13,TGTGCCAGCAGTTACACCAGCGGGAATGAGCAGTTCTTC,CASSYTSGNEQFF
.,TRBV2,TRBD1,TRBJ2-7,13,TGTGCCAGCAGTTCTTCAGGGGGCTTCGAGCAGTACTTC,CASSSSGGFEQYF
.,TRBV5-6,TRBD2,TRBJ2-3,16,TGTGCCAGCAGCTTGGCTCTAGCGGGTTACACAGATACGCAGTATTTT,CASSLALAGYTDTQYF
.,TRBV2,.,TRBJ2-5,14,TGTGCCAGCAGAAGGACCGAAAGGGTAGAGACCCAGTACTTC,CASRRTERVETQYF
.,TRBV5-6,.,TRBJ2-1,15,TGTGCCAGCAGCTTGTACTCTATAAACCACAATGAGCAGTTCTTC,CASSLYSINHNEQFF
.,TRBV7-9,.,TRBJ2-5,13,TGTGCCAGCATCCGGGACGTGGAGGAGACCCAGTACTTC,CASIRDVEETQYF
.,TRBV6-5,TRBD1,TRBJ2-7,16,TGTGCCAGCAGTTACCTCTCGACAGGGAGTAGGTACGAGCAGTACTTC,CASSYLSTGSRYEQYF
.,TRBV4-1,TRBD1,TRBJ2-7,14,TGTGCCAGCAGCCCGGACAGGGGGCTTGACGAGCAGTACTTC,CASSPDRGLDEQYF
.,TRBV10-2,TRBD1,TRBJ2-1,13,TGCGCCAGCAGCGGGGACAGGTACAATGAGCAGTTCTTC,CASSGDRYNEQFF
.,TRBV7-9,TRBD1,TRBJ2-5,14,TGTGCCAGCAGCTTCGGCTTACAGGGGGAGACCCAGTACTTC,CASSFGLQGETQYF
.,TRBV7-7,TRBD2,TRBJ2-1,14,TGTGCCAGCAGCTCGGCTAGCGGGTGGGGAGAGCAGTTCTTC,CASSSASGWGEQFF
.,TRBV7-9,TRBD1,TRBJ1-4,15,TGTGCCAGCAGACCAGTGACAGGGGCTAATGAAAAACTGTTTTTT,CASRPVTGANEKLFF
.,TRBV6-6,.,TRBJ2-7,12,TGTGCCACCCAGGGGAGGGGGGGGGAGCAGTACTTC,CATQGRGGEQYF
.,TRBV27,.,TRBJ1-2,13,TGTGCCAGCAGTCGGAGTACGCGGGTGGGCTACACCTTC,CASSRSTRVGYTF
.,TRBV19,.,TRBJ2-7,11,TGTGCCAGTAGTATGGGCTACGAGCAGTACTTC,CASSMGYEQYF
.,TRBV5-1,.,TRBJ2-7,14,TGCGCCAGCAGCTTGGGAGGACGCAAAAACGAGCAGTACTTC,CASSLGGRKNEQYF
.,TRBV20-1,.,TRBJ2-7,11,TGCAGTGCTAGGGCGGGGTACGAGCAGTACTTC,CSARAGYEQYF
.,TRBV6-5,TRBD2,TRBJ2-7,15,TGTGCCAGCAGCAGAACTAGCGGGGGGGCCGACGAGCAGTACTTC,CASSRTSGGADEQYF
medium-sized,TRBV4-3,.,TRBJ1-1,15,TGCGCCAGCAGCCAAGATATCACGGTGAACACTGAAGCTTTCTTT,CASSQDITVNTEAFF
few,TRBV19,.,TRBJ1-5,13,TGTGCCAGTAGTATAGCTGGCAATCAGCCCCAGCATTTT,CASSIAGNQPQHF
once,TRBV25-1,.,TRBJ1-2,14,TGTGCCAGCAGTGAATTGAACAGGGCCTATGGCTACACCTTC,CASSELNRAYGYTF
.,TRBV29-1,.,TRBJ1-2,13,TGCAGCGTACCGAGGACAGCTAACTATGGCTACACCTTC,CSVPRTANYGYTF
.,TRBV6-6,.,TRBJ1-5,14,TGTGCCAGCAGTTACAGCTTTATAGGTCAGCCCCAGCATTTT,CASSYSFIGQPQHF
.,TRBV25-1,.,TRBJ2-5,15,TGTGCCAGCAGTGAATTTACAGGCCGGGGAGAGACCCAGTACTTC,CASSEFTGRGETQYF
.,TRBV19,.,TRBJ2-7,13,TGTGCCACCCGGGGGACAGAGAACTACGAGCAGTACTTC,CATRGTENYEQYF
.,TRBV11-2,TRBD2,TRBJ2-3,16,TGTGCCAGCAGCTCGGGGGCGGGAGGACACACAGATACGCAGTATTTT,CASSSGAGGHTDTQYF